These T cell receptor beta chains were read from a single sample in a study of blood T cell repertoires in COVID-19. Data came from immunoSEQ multiplex PCR; TCRdb stores just in-frame clones and leaves some out. The table lists about 350,000 clones, more than 85% of them singletons. The specimen sequenced was PBMCs or T cells enriched from blood (not recorded which). These receptors originate from a woman aged 30 to 39 who had recovered from COVID-19. The CDR3 runs from the conserved cysteine through the conserved F or W. The D gene is left open where the match is weak. Clone sizes are given selectively: once, few, many, or a class where the clone is expanded.

CDR3 protein: CASSPPSVRNTEAFF; CDR3 DNA: TGTGCCAGCTCACCACCTTCTGTCAGGAACACTGAAGCTTTCTTT; D gene: .; CDR3 length: 15; V gene: TRBV18; clone size: .; J gene: TRBJ1-1
CDR3 protein: CASSSHSTGLSYEQYF; CDR3 DNA: TGTGCCAGCAGTTCCCACTCTACGGGACTTTCCTACGAGCAGTACTTC; D gene: .; CDR3 length: 16; V gene: TRBV6-5; clone size: .; J gene: TRBJ2-7
CDR3 protein: CASSPRTGVYEQYF; CDR3 DNA: TGTGCCAGCAGCCCCCGGACAGGGGTCTACGAGCAGTACTTC; D gene: TRBD1; CDR3 length: 14; V gene: TRBV7-2; clone size: .; J gene: TRBJ2-7
CDR3 protein: CASSFGLAGGQSSYNEQFF; CDR3 DNA: TGTGCCAGCAGCTTCGGACTAGCGGGGGGGCAGAGCTCCTACAATGAGCAGTTCTTC; D gene: TRBD2; CDR3 length: 19; V gene: TRBV11-2; clone size: .; J gene: TRBJ2-1
CDR3 protein: CASSEAGLQNWGYTF; CDR3 DNA: TGTGCCAGCAGTGAAGCGGGACTCCAGAACTGGGGCTACACCTTC; D gene: .; CDR3 length: 15; V gene: TRBV2; clone size: .; J gene: TRBJ1-2
CDR3 protein: CASSRSQSEKLFF; CDR3 DNA: TGTGCCAGTAGTCGATCGCAAAGCGAAAAACTGTTTTTT; D gene: .; CDR3 length: 13; V gene: TRBV19; clone size: once; J gene: TRBJ1-4
CDR3 protein: CATSRDRVGYSPLHF; CDR3 DNA: TGTGCCACCAGCAGAGACAGGGTTGGATATTCACCCCTCCACTTT; D gene: .; CDR3 length: 15; V gene: TRBV15; clone size: .; J gene: TRBJ1-6
CDR3 protein: CASSLWGTGGNQPQHF; CDR3 DNA: TGTGCCAGCAGCTTGTGGGGGACAGGGGGCAATCAGCCCCAGCATTTT; D gene: TRBD1; CDR3 length: 16; V gene: TRBV7-9; clone size: .; J gene: TRBJ1-5
CDR3 protein: CASSVGIGGAGYTF; CDR3 DNA: TGTGCCAGCAGCGTAGGAATCGGGGGGGCGGGCTACACCTTC; D gene: .; CDR3 length: 14; V gene: TRBV9; clone size: .; J gene: TRBJ1-2
CDR3 protein: CASTFSGNTEAFF; CDR3 DNA: TGTGCCAGCACCTTCTCCGGGAACACTGAAGCTTTCTTT; D gene: .; CDR3 length: 13; V gene: TRBV11-2; clone size: .; J gene: TRBJ1-1
CDR3 protein: CAISERGDTGELFF; CDR3 DNA: TGTGCCATTTCAGAGCGGGGGGACACCGGGGAGCTGTTTTTT; D gene: TRBD2; CDR3 length: 14; V gene: TRBV3-1/TRBV3-2; clone size: .; J gene: TRBJ2-2
CDR3 protein: CASSPATVNSPLHF; CDR3 DNA: TGTGCCAGCAGCCCCGCAACAGTGAATTCACCCCTCCACTTT; D gene: .; CDR3 length: 14; V gene: TRBV5-4; clone size: once; J gene: TRBJ1-6
CDR3 protein: CALLGTDNEKLFF; CDR3 DNA: TGTGCCCTACTCGGGACAGATAATGAAAAACTGTTTTTT; D gene: TRBD1; CDR3 length: 13; V gene: TRBV30; clone size: .; J gene: TRBJ1-4
CDR3 protein: CASSLTSGGVHNTDTQYF; CDR3 DNA: TGCGCCAGCAGCTTGACTAGCGGGGGGGTACACAACACAGATACGCAGTATTTT; D gene: TRBD2; CDR3 length: 18; V gene: TRBV5-1; clone size: once; J gene: TRBJ2-3
CDR3 protein: CASSPWTGDYGYTF; CDR3 DNA: TGTGCCAGCAGCCCTTGGACAGGGGACTATGGCTACACCTTC; D gene: TRBD1; CDR3 length: 14; V gene: TRBV9; clone size: .; J gene: TRBJ1-2
CDR3 protein: CASSLVGGASNSPLHF; CDR3 DNA: TGCGCCAGCAGCTTGGTCGGGGGAGCAAGTAATTCACCCCTCCACTTT; D gene: .; CDR3 length: 16; V gene: TRBV5-1; clone size: .; J gene: TRBJ1-6
CDR3 protein: CASSSASGGTYEQYF; CDR3 DNA: TGCGCCAGCAGCAGCGCTAGCGGGGGGACCTACGAGCAGTACTTC; D gene: TRBD2; CDR3 length: 15; V gene: TRBV5-1; clone size: .; J gene: TRBJ2-7
CDR3 protein: CASRPAGGQTYEQYF; CDR3 DNA: TGTGCCAGCAGACCAGCGGGGGGGCAAACCTACGAGCAGTACTTC; D gene: TRBD2; CDR3 length: 15; V gene: TRBV28; clone size: once; J gene: TRBJ2-7
CDR3 protein: CASSLRQRGTTGELFF; CDR3 DNA: TGTGCCAGCAGCTTGAGGCAGCGGGGGACCACCGGGGAGCTGTTTTTT; D gene: TRBD2; CDR3 length: 16; V gene: TRBV5-8; clone size: .; J gene: TRBJ2-2
CDR3 protein: CASSFDTLLGDTEAFF; CDR3 DNA: TGTGCCAGCAGCTTCGACACCCTATTAGGGGACACTGAAGCTTTCTTT; D gene: .; CDR3 length: 16; V gene: TRBV7-2; clone size: .; J gene: TRBJ1-1
CDR3 protein: CASSLVRGAVVTEAFF; CDR3 DNA: TGTGCCAGCAGCTTAGTTCGGGGGGCGGTCGTGACTGAAGCTTTCTTT; D gene: .; CDR3 length: 16; V gene: TRBV7-8; clone size: .; J gene: TRBJ1-1
CDR3 protein: CASSFGQIAYNEQFF; CDR3 DNA: TGTGCCAGCAGTTTTGGGCAGATTGCCTACAATGAGCAGTTCTTC; D gene: .; CDR3 length: 15; V gene: TRBV28; clone size: .; J gene: TRBJ2-1
CDR3 protein: CASSPRQGMNTEAFF; CDR3 DNA: TGTGCCAGCAGCCCCAGACAGGGGATGAACACTGAAGCTTTCTTT; D gene: TRBD1; CDR3 length: 15; V gene: TRBV7-2; clone size: .; J gene: TRBJ1-1